These 9 T cell receptor beta chains came from one sample sequenced in a study of technical replicates of blood from a handful of donors. Assay used: immunoSEQ multiplex PCR; TCRdb lists only in-frame clones, some missing. The sample lists under 95,000 clones; around 92% were seen once. Sample: T cells isolated from PBMCs. These receptors were obtained from a human donor in good health. Some clones in this sample may be carry-over from other donors' samples.

The rearrangement links TRBV29-1 to TRBJ2-5; possibly TRBD1 for D (5 bases). This CDR3 spans 15 amino acids. Trimming left V 8 bases short and J 1 base short, with 20 bases between. Germline assignment: CDR1 SQVTM and CDR2 ANQGSEA. This CDR3 reads CSIRASVTAQETQYF. The CDR3 DNA follows: TGCAGCATCAGGGCGAGCGTGACCGCCCAAGAGACCCAGTACTTC.

This clone was observed once. This chain uses TRBV7-8 with TRBJ1-4, with unresolved D. Trimming removed 5 bases at V and 3 bases at J, with 16 bases between. The length of the CDR3 is 16 residues. Germline V CDR1 and CDR2: SGHVS, FQNEAQ. CDR3 protein: CASSNRRLEANEKLFF. As DNA, the CDR3 is TGTGCCAGCAGCAATAGGCGGTTAGAGGCTAATGAAAAACTGTTTTTT.

This clone has only one observation. The chain carries TRBV19 and TRBJ1-4, with unresolved D. CDR3 length: 15 amino acids. Germline CDR1 reads LNHDA; CDR2 reads SQIVND (reference sequence). Trimming took off 3 bases at V and 3 bases at J, with 11 bases between the two ends. The CDR3 bases are TGTGCCAGTAGTATTGTCCCCCCGGCTAATGAAAAACTGTTTTTT. Residues: CASSIVPPANEKLFF.

J is TRBJ2-5 and V is TRBV9; possible D gene TRBD1, 6 bases. The CDR3 covers 14 residues. Looked up from germline, CDR1 is SGDLS and CDR2 is YYNGEE. The ends were cut back, 3 bases at V and 6 bases at J, with 15 bases in the middle. The CDR3 region has the DNA TGTGCCAGCAGCGCCCCGGACAGCCGGCAGACCCAGTACTTC. Protein sequence: CASSAPDSRQTQYF.

This sequence joins TRBV29-1 and TRBJ1-1; D remains ambiguous. The CDR3 consists of 12 residues. Trimming took 6 bases from V and 8 from J, leaving 16 bases between them. Per the germline V gene, CDR1 is SQVTM and CDR2 is ANQGSEA. CDR3 nucleotides: TGCAGCGTAAGTGGAGGGTCCAGGGAAGCTTTCTTT. This encodes CSVSGGSREAFF.

The chain employs TRBV18 and TRBJ1-5; 7 nucleotides align to TRBD1. After removal of 5 bases from V and 1 base from J, the junction contained 2 bases not matched to a gene. The germline gives CDR1 KGHSH, CDR2 LQKENI. The CDR3 is 14 amino acids. The CDR3 DNA follows: TGTGCCAGCTCAGAGACAGGGAGCAATCAGCCCCAGCATTTT. Protein product: CASSETGSNQPQHF. Based on the CDR3 plus reference TRBV18 and TRBJ1-5, the full variable domain is NAGVMQNPRHLVRRRGQEARLRCSPMKGHSHVYWYRQLPEEGLKFMVYLQKENIIDESGMPKERFSAEFPKEGPSILRIQQVVRGDSAAYFCASSETGSNQPQHFGDGTRLSIL.

The chain combines TRBV7-9 with TRBJ2-1; TRBD2 matches 11 bases. V lost 3 bases to trimming and J lost 7 bases; unmatched junction nucleotides: 17. This CDR3 is 19 amino acids long. Germline-derived CDR1 and CDR2 are SEHNR and FQNEAQ (reference sequence). The CDR3 loop is CASSFLKTGTSGIRNEQFF. CDR3 nucleotide sequence: TGTGCCAGCAGCTTCCTGAAGACAGGGACTAGCGGCATCAGGAATGAGCAGTTCTTC.

The CDR3 reads CASRVPRPRFPPSTDTQYF. The CDR3 bases are TGTGCAAGTCGCGTACCGCGGCCCCGTTTTCCCCCTAGCACAGATACGCAGTATTTT. The chain is built from TRBV12-2 and TRBJ2-3; the table gives TRBD2 as D, unverified against the DNA. TRBV12-2 represents a pseudogene. This CDR3 has 19 residues.

V gene TRBV6-4 combines with J gene TRBJ2-3; 10 bases are shared with TRBD2. The germline CDR1 and CDR2 sequences are MRHNA and SNTAGT. J gave up 4 bases and V 4 bases, and 8 bases lay outside the gene matches. The CDR3 covers 16 residues. In nucleotides, the CDR3 is TGTGCCAGCAGTGTGTCTAGCGGGGGCTTACCAGATACGCAGTATTTT. It specifies CASSVSSGGLPDTQYF.